The clone carrying this T cell receptor (beta chain) was counted between two and nine times. Germline assignment: CDR1 SEHNR and CDR2 FQNEAQ (reference sequence). The CDR3 length is 11 residues. V was shortened by 5 bases and J by 7 bases, with 6 bases between the two germline ends. This specimen belongs to a study of T cells in Graves' hyperthyroidism and ophthalmopathy. Study at large: At initial diagnosis, before any treatment had begun, peripheral blood was obtained.

When ophthalmopathy did not progress within 18 months, Graves' hyperthyroidism was considered stable. Subjects aged 18 to 65 presented with newly diagnosed hyperthyroidism of less than 2 months' duration. Every diagnosis used clinical symptoms, serum thyroxine and TRAb, thyroid ultrasound and orbital computed tomography. It was RNA transcripts that yielded the amplified TCR beta CDR3 regions. The TCR CDR3 first-round RT-PCR relied on the HTBI primer set. TCRdb redid the calling of the multiplex PCR reads with MiXCR, one entry per CDR3 protein. The data show around 400,000 distinct CDR3 sequences, around 25% seen once.

This receptor was obtained from a man aged 45-65 years with Graves' hyperthyroidism. The chain couples TRBV7-9 to TRBJ2-1; D uncertain. Sequencing input: blood. The CDR3 protein is CASSDVNEQFF. The CDR3 bases are TGTGCCAGCAGCGATGTGAATGAGCAGTTCTTC.